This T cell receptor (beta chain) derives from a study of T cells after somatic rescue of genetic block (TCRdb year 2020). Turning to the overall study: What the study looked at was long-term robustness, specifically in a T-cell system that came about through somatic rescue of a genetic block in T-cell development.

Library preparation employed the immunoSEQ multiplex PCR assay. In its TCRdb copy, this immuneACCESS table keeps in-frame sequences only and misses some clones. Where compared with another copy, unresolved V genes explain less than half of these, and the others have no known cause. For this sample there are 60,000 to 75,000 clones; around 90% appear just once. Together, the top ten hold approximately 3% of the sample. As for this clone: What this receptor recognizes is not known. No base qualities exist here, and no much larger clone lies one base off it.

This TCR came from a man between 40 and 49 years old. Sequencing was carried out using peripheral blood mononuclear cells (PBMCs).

The DNA is as follows: TGTGCCAGCAGTTTTATGACCGGGGAGCTGTTTTTT. Its translation is CASSFMTGELFF. This chain joins TRBV27 to TRBJ2-2; the D gene is unclear. Per the germline V gene (reference sequence), MNHEY is the CDR1 and SMNVEV is the CDR2. From the cysteine up to the phenylalanine, the CDR3 has a length of 12 residues. The retained sequence is limited to the CDR3, 36 bases, with the frame set at the first base. Deletion took 3 bases off V and 5 bases off J, with a span of 4 bases between the germline ends.